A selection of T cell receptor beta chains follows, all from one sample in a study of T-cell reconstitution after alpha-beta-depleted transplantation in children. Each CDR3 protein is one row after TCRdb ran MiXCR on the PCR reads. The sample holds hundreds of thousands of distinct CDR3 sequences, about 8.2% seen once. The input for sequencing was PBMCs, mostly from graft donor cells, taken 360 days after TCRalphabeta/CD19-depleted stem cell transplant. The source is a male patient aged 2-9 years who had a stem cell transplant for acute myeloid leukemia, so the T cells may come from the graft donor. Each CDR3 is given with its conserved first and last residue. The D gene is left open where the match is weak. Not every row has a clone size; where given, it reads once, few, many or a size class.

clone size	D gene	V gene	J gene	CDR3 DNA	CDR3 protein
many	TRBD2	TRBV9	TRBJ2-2	TGTGCCAGCAGCGTATTCCCTAGCGCGGGAGGGGGCACCGGGGAGCTGTTTTTT	CASSVFPSAGGGTGELFF
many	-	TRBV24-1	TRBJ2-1	TGTGCCACCAGTGAGGGCCGCTACAATGAGCAGTTCTTC	CATSEGRYNEQFF
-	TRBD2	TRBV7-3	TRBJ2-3	TGTGCCAGCTGTCCGGGACTAGCGGGGGCCAACCAATACACAGATACGCAGTATTTT	CASCPGLAGANQYTDTQYF
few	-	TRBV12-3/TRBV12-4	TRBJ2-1	TGTGCCGGTAGTAGGTGGCCGGGGGACAATGAGCAGTTCTTC	CAGSRWPGDNEQFF
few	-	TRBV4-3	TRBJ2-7	TGCGCCAGCAGCCAAGCCCCCTCCGGCTACGAGCAGTACTTC	CASSQAPSGYEQYF
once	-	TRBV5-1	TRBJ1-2	TGCGCCAGCAGCTCCTCTTCCCAAGTGGGTTACTATGGCTACACCTTC	CASSSSSQVGYYGYTF
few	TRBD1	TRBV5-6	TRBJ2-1	TGTGCCAGCAGCCGCACGGACAGGGGGCGCGCAAATGAGCAGTTCTTC	CASSRTDRGRANEQFF
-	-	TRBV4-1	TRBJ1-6	TGCGCCAGCAGCCAATTAGGGGAGCGATCACCCCTCCACTTT	CASSQLGERSPLHF
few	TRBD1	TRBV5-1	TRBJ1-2	TGCGCCAGCAGCCCAGGGACAGCCGCTACTTATGGCTACACCTTC	CASSPGTAATYGYTF
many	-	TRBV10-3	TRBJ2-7	TGTGCCATCAAGAGACAGGAGACCTACGAGCAGTACTTC	CAIKRQETYEQYF
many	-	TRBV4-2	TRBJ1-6	TGTGCCAGCAGCCAAGGACAGCCTAATTCACCCCTCCACTTT	CASSQGQPNSPLHF
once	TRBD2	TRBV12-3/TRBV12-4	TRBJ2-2	TGTGCCAGCAGTCCCTACAGGACTAGCCCCGGGGAGCTGTTTTTT	CASSPYRTSPGELFF
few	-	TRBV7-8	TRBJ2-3	TGTGCCAGCAGCATACGGAGGGGAGATACGCAGTATTTT	CASSIRRGDTQYF
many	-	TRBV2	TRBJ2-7	TGTGCCAGCAGTGAAGGGGGATCCCTTTACGAGCAGTACTTC	CASSEGGSLYEQYF
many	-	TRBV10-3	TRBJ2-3	TGTGCCATCAGGCCCCGGAGGGCCCCAGATACGCAGTATTTT	CAIRPRRAPDTQYF
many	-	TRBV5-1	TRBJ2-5	TGCGCCAGCAGCCCTCGAGGATTTTCCGGACTGCAAGAGACCCAGTACTTC	CASSPRGFSGLQETQYF
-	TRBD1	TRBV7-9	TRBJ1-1	TGTGCCAGCAGCTTACTACAGGGGGACACTGAAGCTTTCTTT	CASSLLQGDTEAFF
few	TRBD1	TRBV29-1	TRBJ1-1	TGCAGCGTTGAAGTCAGGGGGCAGAGGACTGAAGCTTTCTTT	CSVEVRGQRTEAFF
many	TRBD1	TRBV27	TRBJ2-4	TGTGCCAGCAGCTCCCTCGGGACAGTAAAAAACATTCAGTACTTC	CASSSLGTVKNIQYF
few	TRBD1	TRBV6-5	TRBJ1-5	TGTGCCAGCAGTTTTAGGACAGGGTATCAGCCCCAGCATTTT	CASSFRTGYQPQHF
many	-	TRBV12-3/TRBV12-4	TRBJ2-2	TGTGCTTCTCGTCAGGACAAAACCGGGGAGCTGTTTTTT	CASRQDKTGELFF
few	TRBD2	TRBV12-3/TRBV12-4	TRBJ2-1	TGTGCCAGCAGCCCTAGCGGGAGGAATCCTTACTTTACCTACAATGAGCAGTTCTTC	CASSPSGRNPYFTYNEQFF
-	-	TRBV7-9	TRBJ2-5	TGTGCCAGTAGACAGCTCCTAGAGACCCAGTACTTC	CASRQLLETQYF
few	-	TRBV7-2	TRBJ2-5	TGTGCCAGCAGCTTAGTAGGGCTAGCCGACGGGACCCAGTACTTC	CASSLVGLADGTQYF
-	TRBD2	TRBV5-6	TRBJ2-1	TGTGCCAGCAGCCGAAAAACTAGCGGGAAATCTGGCCTCGATGAGCAGTTCTTC	CASSRKTSGKSGLDEQFF
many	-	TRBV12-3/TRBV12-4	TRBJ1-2	TGTGCCAGCAGTGGGGCTAACTATGGCTACACCTTC	CASSGANYGYTF
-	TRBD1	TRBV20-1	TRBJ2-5	TGCAGTGCTACGGACAGGGAAGAGGCCCAGTACTTC	CSATDREEAQYF
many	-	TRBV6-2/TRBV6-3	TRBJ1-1	TGTGCCAGCAGCCCATTGGACCGGATCATTGAAGCTTTCTTT	CASSPLDRIIEAFF
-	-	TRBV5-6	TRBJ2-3	TGTGCCAGCAGCCTCAGTCATACGCAGTATTTT	CASSLSHTQYF
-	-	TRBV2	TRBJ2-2	TGTGCCAGCAGGGCGGCGGGGTCGAACACCGGGGAGCTGTTTTTT	CASRAAGSNTGELFF
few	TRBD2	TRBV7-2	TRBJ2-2	TGTGCCAGCCGGTACGGGAGGGCCAACACCGGGGAGCTGTTTTTT	CASRYGRANTGELFF
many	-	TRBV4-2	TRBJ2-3	TGTGCCAGCAGCCAAGAGACGCCATCGGATACGCAGTATTTT	CASSQETPSDTQYF
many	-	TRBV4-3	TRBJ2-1	TGCGCCAGCAGCCAAGGTCCTAGCTCGTACAATGAGCAGTTCTTC	CASSQGPSSYNEQFF
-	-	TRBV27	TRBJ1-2	TGTGCCAGCAGTGCAAATGGCGGAGGGTATGGCTACACCTTC	CASSANGGGYGYTF
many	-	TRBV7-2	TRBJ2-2	TGTGCCAGCAGCTTAGCCCCAGGGGAAGGCACCGGGGAGCTGTTTTTT	CASSLAPGEGTGELFF
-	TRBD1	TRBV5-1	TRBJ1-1	TGCGCCAGCAGCTTGGCACAGGGGTTGGGGACTGAAGCTTTCTTT	CASSLAQGLGTEAFF
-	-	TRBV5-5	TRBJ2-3	TGTGCCAGCAGCTTGGACAGGGAAGCGGATACGCAGTATTTT	CASSLDREADTQYF
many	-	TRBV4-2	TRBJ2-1	TGTGCCAGCAGCCAAGTAGTTTTCAGGGGGGGTGGACTGGGAGTATACAATGAGCAGTTCTTC	CASSQVVFRGGGLGVYNEQFF
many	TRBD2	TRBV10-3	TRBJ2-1	TGTGCCATCCGAGGACTAGCGGGGGACAATGAGCAGTTCTTC	CAIRGLAGDNEQFF
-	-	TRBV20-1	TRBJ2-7	TGCAGTGCGCGGACGGCCAGCTCCTACGAGCAGTACTTC	CSARTASSYEQYF
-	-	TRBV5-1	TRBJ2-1	TGCGCCAACCCGACAAGTGTTAACTCCTACAATGAGCAGTTCTTC	CANPTSVNSYNEQFF
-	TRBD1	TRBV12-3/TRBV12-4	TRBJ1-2	TGTGCCAGCAGCGAACAAGGGGGCGCCCTCCATGGCTACACCTTC	CASSEQGGALHGYTF
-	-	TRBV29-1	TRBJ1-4	TGCAGCGTTGAAGGGAGACTTGGCCGTGAAAAACTGTTTTTT	CSVEGRLGREKLFF
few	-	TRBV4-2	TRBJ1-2	TGTGCCAGCAGCCACGAGGGGCGTATTGGCTACACCTTC	CASSHEGRIGYTF
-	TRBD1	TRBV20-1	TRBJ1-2	TGCAGTGCCCGGGACAGCCTCAACTATGGCTACACCTTC	CSARDSLNYGYTF
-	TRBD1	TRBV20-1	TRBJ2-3	TGCAGTGCTCCCGGACAGGACACAGATACGCAGTATTTT	CSAPGQDTDTQYF
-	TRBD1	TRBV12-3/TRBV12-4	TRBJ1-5	TGTGCCAGCAGTTTAGAACAGGGGGCGCGTCAGCCCCAGCATTTT	CASSLEQGARQPQHF
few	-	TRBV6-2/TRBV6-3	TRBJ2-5	TGTGCCAGCTCCCCGGGCGGGACAGCATACCAAGAGACCCAGTACTTC	CASSPGGTAYQETQYF
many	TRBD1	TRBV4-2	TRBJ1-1	TGTGCCAGCGGAAACACAGGGGAAGAAAAAACTGAAGCTTTCTTT	CASGNTGEEKTEAFF
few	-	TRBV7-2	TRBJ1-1	TGTGCCAGCACCCCCCAGGGGAACACTGAAGCTTTCTTT	CASTPQGNTEAFF
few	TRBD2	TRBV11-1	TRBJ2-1	TGTGCCAGCAGCTATTACCCCGGACTAGCGGCCTACAATGAGCAGTTCTTC	CASSYYPGLAAYNEQFF